This T cell receptor (beta chain) is from a study of neoadjuvant anti-PD-1 for oral cavity cancer (dated by TCRdb to the early 2020s). With respect to the entire study: Patients mostly received three to four biweekly doses of nivolumab at 3 mg/kg before curative-intent surgical resection. There were approximately 12 patients in the parent correlative cohort, and the response rate was less than 40%. Patients with complete response, partial response or stable disease by RECIST 1.1 were defined as responders, whereas patients with progression were defined as non-responders. For patients who did not progress, a fourth nivolumab dose was given around day 43, followed by definitive surgical resection on days 50-56. Study-wide conclusions, independent of this receptor: Higher pretreatment blood TCRbeta clonality and lower post-treatment tumor TCRbeta clonality were correlated with higher pretreatment blood Treg/Th17 ratios. Only a few patients per response group were included in the TCR analyses, and the authors called for validation in larger cohorts. After neoadjuvant nivolumab, non-responders showed significantly higher T cell clonality (Gini index) in PBMCs than responders did.

Worth noting for this clone: Its antigen has not been determined. No much larger clone is present one base from it, and per-base qualities are unavailable.

Via the germline V gene, CDR1 is MNHEY and CDR2 SVGAGI. The CDR3 has 16 amino acids, counting the end cysteine and phenylalanine. The only DNA kept is the CDR3, 48 bases in frame from the first base. For this chain, trimming is 0 bases at the V end and 2 bases at the J end, and the number of junction bases without a gene match is 4. For deep sequencing of PBMC libraries, mostly approximately 460 ng of input genomic DNA was used, and six replicates were run per sample. Following the manufacturer's instructions, the team built TCRbeta libraries using the immunoSEQ hsTCRbeta kit. The completed libraries were mixed into a single pool at 3 nM, then sequenced with an Illumina NovaSeq 6000 S4 flow cell. Per the source publication's procedure: Raw data preprocessing and quality control were performed with the immunoSEQ Analyzer. The analysis was limited to productive rearrangements, and each clonotype was defined by a unique CDR3 amino acid sequence. Repertoire clonality was estimated as the Gini-Simpson index, computed with the R package tcR. Student's t test was used to compare Gini indices, while Pearson correlation assessed associations with tumor size change. Held by TCRdb, this immuneACCESS table contains in-frame sequences only and omits some clones. Under half of the omission traces to an unresolved V gene where checked; the cause of the rest is unknown. V, J and clone size derive from that table, while D and trimming were established from the DNA sequence. In all, the sample holds approximately 13,000 clones, and about 61% of those were seen once. The ten largest clones capture around 2.9% of the sample.

In light of the paper, this sample's time point label describes: after neoadjuvant nivolumab, at surgical resection. None of the patients had received prior systemic or radiation treatment, and all were newly diagnosed with stage II-IVA oral cavity squamous cell carcinoma. The cohort was made up of patients with locally advanced, HPV-negative oral cavity squamous cell carcinoma. No culture maintenance or expansion was done, as the peripheral blood mononuclear cells went straight to analysis. The samples were obtained from a longitudinal correlative study of a single-arm phase II trial testing neoadjuvant nivolumab in oral cavity squamous cell carcinoma. Genomic DNA-based TCRbeta sequencing was performed on subject-matched pre- and post-treatment PBMCs and tumors from three responders and three non-responders. Peripheral blood mononuclear cells were collected before nivolumab treatment and were collected again after treatment, at the time of surgery. Genomic DNA was isolated from PBMCs using the Maxwell RSC DNA from Cells kit.

This specimen was PBMCs, taken after nivolumab (anti-PD-1) treatment. Recombination joined TRBV6-5 with TRBJ2-7; TRBD2 fits 10 bases in the junction. The receptor's source is a person aged 40 to 85 with oral cavity squamous cell carcinoma. The CDR3 reads as follows: CASSYSGLAGAYEQYF. Read as DNA, the sequence is TGTGCCAGCAGTTACTCGGGTCTAGCGGGAGCCTACGAGCAGTACTTC.